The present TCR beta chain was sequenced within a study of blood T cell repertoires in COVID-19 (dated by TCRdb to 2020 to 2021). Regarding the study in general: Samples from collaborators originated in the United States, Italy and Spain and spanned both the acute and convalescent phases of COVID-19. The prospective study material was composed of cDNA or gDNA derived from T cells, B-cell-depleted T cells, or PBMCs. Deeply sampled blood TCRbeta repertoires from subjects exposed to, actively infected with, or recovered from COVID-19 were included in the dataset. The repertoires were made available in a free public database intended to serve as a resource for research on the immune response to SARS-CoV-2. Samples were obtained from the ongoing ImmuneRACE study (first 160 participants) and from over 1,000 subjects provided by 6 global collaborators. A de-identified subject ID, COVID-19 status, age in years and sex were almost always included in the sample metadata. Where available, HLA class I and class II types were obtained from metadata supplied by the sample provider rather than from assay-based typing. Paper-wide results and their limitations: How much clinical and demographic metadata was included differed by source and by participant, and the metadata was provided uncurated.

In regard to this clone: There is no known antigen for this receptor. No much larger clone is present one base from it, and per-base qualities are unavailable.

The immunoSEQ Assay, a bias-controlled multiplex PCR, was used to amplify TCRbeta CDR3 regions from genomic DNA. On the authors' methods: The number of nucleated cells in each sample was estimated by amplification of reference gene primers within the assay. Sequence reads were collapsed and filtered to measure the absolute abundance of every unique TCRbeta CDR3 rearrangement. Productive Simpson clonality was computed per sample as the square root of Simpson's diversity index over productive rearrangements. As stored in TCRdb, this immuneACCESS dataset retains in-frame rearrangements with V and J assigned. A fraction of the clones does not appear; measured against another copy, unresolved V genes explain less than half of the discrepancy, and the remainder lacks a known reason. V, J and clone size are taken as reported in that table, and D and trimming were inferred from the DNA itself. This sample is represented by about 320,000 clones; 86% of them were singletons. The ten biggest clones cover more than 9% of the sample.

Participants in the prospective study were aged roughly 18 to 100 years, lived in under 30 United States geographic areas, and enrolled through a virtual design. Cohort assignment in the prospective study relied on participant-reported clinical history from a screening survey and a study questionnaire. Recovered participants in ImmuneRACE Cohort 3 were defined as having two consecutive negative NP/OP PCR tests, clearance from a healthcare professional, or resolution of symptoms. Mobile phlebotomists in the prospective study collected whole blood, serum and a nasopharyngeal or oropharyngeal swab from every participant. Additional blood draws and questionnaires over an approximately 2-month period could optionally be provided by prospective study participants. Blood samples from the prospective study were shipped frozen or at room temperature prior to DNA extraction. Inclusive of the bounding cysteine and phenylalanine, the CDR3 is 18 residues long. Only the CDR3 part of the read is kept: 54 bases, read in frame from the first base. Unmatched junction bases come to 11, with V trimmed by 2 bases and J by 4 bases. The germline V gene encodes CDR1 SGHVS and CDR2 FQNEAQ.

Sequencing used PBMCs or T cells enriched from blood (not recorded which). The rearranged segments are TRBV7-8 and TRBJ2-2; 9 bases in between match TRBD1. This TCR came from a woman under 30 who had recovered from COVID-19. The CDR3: CASSLKGRGTGSTGELFF. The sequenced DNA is TGTGCCAGCAGCTTAAAGGGTAGAGGGACAGGGAGCACCGGGGAGCTGTTTTTT.